This entry describes one TCR beta chain. The antigen is undetermined. The data originate from a study of T cell responses to AZD1222 COVID-19 vaccine. Study overall: Samples with a second dose at about 4 or about 12 weeks were pooled together. Study results and caveats: Reports indicate that nearly half of spike-specific TCRs are directed at unmutated variant regions. Increases in Spike-specific TCR breadth and depth were seen after two AZD1222 doses. Sampled repertoires all dated from after the peak T cell response.

Method: immunoSEQ multiplex PCR; TCRdb's copy keeps in-frame clones and lacks some. The table records over 150,000 clones, roughly 92% of them present only once. The CDR3 is 17 residues long. Losses at the gene ends were 4 bases for V and 5 bases for J; bases not matched to a gene: 13. Germline CDR1 and CDR2: SGDLS and YYNGEE. The source material was peripheral blood, sampled on day 0 of AZD1222 vaccination. The chain links TRBV9 to TRBJ2-7, with 12 bases that match TRBD1. This TCR derives from an adult in good health. Here the CDR3 DNA reads TGTGCCAGCAGCCCCCAACAGTGGGGGACAGGGGGCGACGAGCAGTACTTC. As protein: CASSPQQWGTGGDEQYF. The whole variable domain, filled in from reference TRBV9 and TRBJ2-7, reads DSGVTQTPKHLITATGQRVTLRCSPRSGDLSVYWYQQSLDQGLQFLIQYYNGEERAKGNILERFSAQQFPDLHSELNLSSLELGDSALYFCASSPQQWGTGGDEQYFGPGTRLTVT.